The clone carrying this TCR beta chain was seen just once. Its matching antigen is unknown. The sample comes from a study of T cell responses to AZD1222 COVID-19 vaccine. General study points: Clonal diversity may have been underestimated, and the donors were mostly white British, with more females than males. The study identified only a handful of AZD1222 recipients as seropositive at baseline.

Assay: immunoSEQ multiplex PCR; the TCRdb copy retains only in-frame clones and omits some. Of 150,000 to 200,000 clones in the sample, 90% to 95% were seen once. Germline V gene data show CDR1 as MGHRA and CDR2 as YSYEKL. CDR3 size: 15 residues. V was trimmed by 1 base and J by 2 bases, leaving 12 bases between them. The rearrangement links TRBV4-1 to TRBJ2-7, with D perhaps TRBD1 (6 bases). Source: peripheral blood, taken on day 0 of AZD1222 vaccination. The TCR originated in an adult in good health. This CDR3 is CASSQGQGTTYEQYF. In DNA, the CDR3 is TGCGCCAGCAGCCAAGGTCAGGGGACGACCTACGAGCAGTACTTC.